The clone carrying this T cell receptor beta chain turned up a few times. Its antigen is unknown. The sample is drawn from a study of vaccination and CD4 T cells after COVID-19. Whole-study context: Overlapping spike peptides of SARS-CoV-2, HCoV-NL63, HCoV-OC43 and HCoV-229E were used, and cells were stimulated with them.

An Oncomine TCR Beta short-read assay was used to sequence the DNA from cultured CD4+ T cells. Cultured CD4+ T cells yielded the extracted genomic DNA. MiXCR, applied by TCRdb to the PCR reads, yields one record per CDR3 protein. The table has some 8,000 distinct CDR3 sequences, roughly 30% seen once. Treatment reported: approximately nine-day PBMC culture with coronavirus spike peptide pools or control peptides (ViraFEST assay). Before the COVID-19 pandemic (2011-2018), CD4+ T cells were obtained from the unexposed donor. T cells were expanded with peptide pools, and expanded clonotypes were identified by TCR sequencing. Every well contained 2.1 million or so PBMCs, which were grown with 9.5 to 10 IU/ml IL-2 and 9 to 10 ug/ml peptide pools. Negative selection isolated the CD4+ T cells once the cells had been cultured for approximately eleven days. The TCR sequence derives from a human donor in good health. The sample was CD4+ T cells from blood, cultured in vitro.

The CDR3 DNA sequence: TGTGCCAGCAGGACAGGACAAGAAGGGGACCCCCAGCATTTT. Translating it yields CASRTGQEGDPQHF. The V gene is TRBV7-3, the J gene TRBJ1-5; D is possibly TRBD1 (6 bases). The CDR3 contains 14 residues. The V gene's germline CDR1 is SGHTA and CDR2 FQGTGA. V was trimmed by 6 bases and J by 10 bases, leaving 19 bases between them.